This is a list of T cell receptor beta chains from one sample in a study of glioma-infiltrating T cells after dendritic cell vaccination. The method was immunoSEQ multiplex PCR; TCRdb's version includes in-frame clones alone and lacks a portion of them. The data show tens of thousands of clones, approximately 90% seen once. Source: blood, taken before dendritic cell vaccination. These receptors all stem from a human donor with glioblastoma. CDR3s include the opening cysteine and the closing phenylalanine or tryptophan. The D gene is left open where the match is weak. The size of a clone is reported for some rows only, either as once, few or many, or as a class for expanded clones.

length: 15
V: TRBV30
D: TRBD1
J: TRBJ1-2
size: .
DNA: TGTGCCTGGAGTCAAAAGGGGGCGCAGGGCTATGGCTACACCTTC
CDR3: CAWSQKGAQGYGYTF

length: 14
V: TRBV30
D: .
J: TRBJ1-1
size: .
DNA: TGTGCCTGGAGTGGGGGGATCGGGGGCACTGAAGCTTTCTTT
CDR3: CAWSGGIGGTEAFF

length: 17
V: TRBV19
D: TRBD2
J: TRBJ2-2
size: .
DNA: TGTGCCAGTAAGGGGACTAGCGGGGTAGCCGGGACCGGGGAGCTGTTTTTT
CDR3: CASKGTSGVAGTGELFF

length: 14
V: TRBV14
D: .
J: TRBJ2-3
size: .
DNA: TGTGCCAGCAGCCAAGTCACTCGAAGAGATACGCAGTATTTT
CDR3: CASSQVTRRDTQYF

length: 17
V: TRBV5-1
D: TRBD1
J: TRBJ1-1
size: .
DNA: TGCGCCAGCAGCTTGGGACAGGGTTCCGGCTTGTACACTGAAGCTTTCTTT
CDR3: CASSLGQGSGLYTEAFF

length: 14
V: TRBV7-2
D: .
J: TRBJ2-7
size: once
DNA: TGTGCCAGCAGCTTACTTACCTACCAAGCCGGGCAGTACTTC
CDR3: CASSLLTYQAGQYF

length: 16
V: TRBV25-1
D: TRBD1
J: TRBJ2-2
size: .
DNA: TGTGCCAGCAGTGACCTAACAGGGGTGGGGACCGGGGAGCTGTTTTTT
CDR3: CASSDLTGVGTGELFF

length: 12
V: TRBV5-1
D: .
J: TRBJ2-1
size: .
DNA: TGCGCCAGCAAGGTGCAGGACAATGAGCAGTTCTTC
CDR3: CASKVQDNEQFF

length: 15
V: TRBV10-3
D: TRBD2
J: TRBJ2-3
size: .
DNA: TGTGCCATCAGGGGACTAGCGGGGGGCGCAGATACGCAGTATTTT
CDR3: CAIRGLAGGADTQYF

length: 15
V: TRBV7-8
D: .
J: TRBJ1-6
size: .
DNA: TGTGCCAGCAGCTCACTTGCCTCAGGGAATTCACCCCTCCACTTT
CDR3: CASSSLASGNSPLHF

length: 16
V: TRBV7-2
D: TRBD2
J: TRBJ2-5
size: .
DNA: TGTGCCAGCAGCTCCGGACTAGCGGGGGGTAGAGAGACCCAGTACTTC
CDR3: CASSSGLAGGRETQYF

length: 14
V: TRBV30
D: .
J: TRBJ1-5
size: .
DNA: TGTGCCTGGAGTGTTGGAACAGCTAATCAGCCCCAGCATTTT
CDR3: CAWSVGTANQPQHF

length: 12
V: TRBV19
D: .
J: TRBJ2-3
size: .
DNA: TGTGCCAGTAGTCCGGGACTAGATACGCAGTATTTT
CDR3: CASSPGLDTQYF

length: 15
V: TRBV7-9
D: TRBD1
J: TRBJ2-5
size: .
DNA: TGTGCCAGCAGCGTCGAACAGGGGGCCGGGGAGACCCAGTACTTC
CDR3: CASSVEQGAGETQYF

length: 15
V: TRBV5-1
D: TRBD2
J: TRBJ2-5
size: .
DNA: TGCGCCAGCAGCTTGACTAGCGGGGAGGGAGAGACCCAGTACTTC
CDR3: CASSLTSGEGETQYF

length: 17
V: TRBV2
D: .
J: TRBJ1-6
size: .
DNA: TGTGCCAGCAACTCCGACAGATATAGCTCCTATAATTCACCCCTCCACTTT
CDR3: CASNSDRYSSYNSPLHF

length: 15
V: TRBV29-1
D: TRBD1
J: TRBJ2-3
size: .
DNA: TGCAGCGCATACAGGGGGTCCCACTTCACAGATACGCAGTATTTT
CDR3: CSAYRGSHFTDTQYF

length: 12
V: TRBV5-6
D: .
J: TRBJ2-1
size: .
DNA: TGTGCCAGCAGCCAGGGGCAGAATGAGCAGTTCTTC
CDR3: CASSQGQNEQFF

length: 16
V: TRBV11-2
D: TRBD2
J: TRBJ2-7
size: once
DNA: TGTGCCAGCAGCCTGGAACTAGCGGGGGGGCCCTACGAGCAGTACTTC
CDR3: CASSLELAGGPYEQYF

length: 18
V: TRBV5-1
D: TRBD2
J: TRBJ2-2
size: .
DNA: TGCGCCAGCAGCTTGGCCGTAGTAACGGGGGGGCGCACCGGGGAGCTGTTTTTT
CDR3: CASSLAVVTGGRTGELFF

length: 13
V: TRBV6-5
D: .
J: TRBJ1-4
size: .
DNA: TGTGCCAGCATGAGGGACTTAGGAGAAAAACTGTTTTTT
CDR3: CASMRDLGEKLFF

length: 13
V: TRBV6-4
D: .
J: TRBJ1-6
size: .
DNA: TGTGCCAGCAGGACGGACAGTTATTCACCCCTCCACTTT
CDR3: CASRTDSYSPLHF

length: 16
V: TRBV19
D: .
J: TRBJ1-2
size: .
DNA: TGTGCCAGTAGACTATCTTCGGACATCGCTAACTATGGCTACACCTTC
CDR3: CASRLSSDIANYGYTF

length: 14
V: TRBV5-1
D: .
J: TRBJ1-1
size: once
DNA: TGCGCCAGCAGCTTAGGGGGGGCAAACACTGAAGCTTTCTTT
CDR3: CASSLGGANTEAFF

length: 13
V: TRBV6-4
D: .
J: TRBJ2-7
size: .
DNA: TGTGCCAGCAGTCCCTCGACATTCTACGAGCAGTACTTC
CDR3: CASSPSTFYEQYF

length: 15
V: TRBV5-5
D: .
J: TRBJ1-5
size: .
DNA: TGTGCCAGCAGCCTGACATCGTCTGGCAATCAGCCCCAGCATTTT
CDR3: CASSLTSSGNQPQHF

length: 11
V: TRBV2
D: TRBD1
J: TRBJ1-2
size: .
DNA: TGTGCCAGCACGACAGGGTATGGCTACACCTTC
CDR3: CASTTGYGYTF

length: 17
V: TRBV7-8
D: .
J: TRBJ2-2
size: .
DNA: TGTGCCAGCAGCCCCGGACTGACCACCACGAACACCGGGGAGCTGTTTTTT
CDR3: CASSPGLTTTNTGELFF

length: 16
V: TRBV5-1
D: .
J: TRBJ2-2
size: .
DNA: TGCGCCAGCAGCTTGGCCTCTTGGGGGCCCACCGGGGAGCTGTTTTTT
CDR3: CASSLASWGPTGELFF

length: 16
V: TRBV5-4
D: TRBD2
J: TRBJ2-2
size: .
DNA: TGTGCCAGCAGCTTGCGCGGGGGGCTAGGCACCGGGGAGCTGTTTTTT
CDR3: CASSLRGGLGTGELFF

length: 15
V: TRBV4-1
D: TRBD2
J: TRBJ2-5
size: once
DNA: TGCGCCAGCAGCCAAGAGCGGGGGGCCTTAGAGACCCAGTACTTC
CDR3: CASSQERGALETQYF

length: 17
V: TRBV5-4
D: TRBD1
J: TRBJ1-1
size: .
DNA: TGTGCCAGCAGCCCTAATCCGACAGGGGGAATGAACACTGAAGCTTTCTTT
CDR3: CASSPNPTGGMNTEAFF

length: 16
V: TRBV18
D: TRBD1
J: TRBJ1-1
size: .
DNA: TGTGCCAGCTCACCAGGCGGGACAGGGAAGGGCACTGAAGCTTTCTTT
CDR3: CASSPGGTGKGTEAFF

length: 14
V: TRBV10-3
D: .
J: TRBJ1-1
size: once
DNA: TGTGCCATCAGCCCCACACCCATGAACACTGAAGCTTTCTTT
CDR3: CAISPTPMNTEAFF

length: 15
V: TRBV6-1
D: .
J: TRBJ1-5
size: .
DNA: TGTGCCAGCAGTTTACAGGGCTTGGGCAATCAGCCCCAGCATTTT
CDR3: CASSLQGLGNQPQHF

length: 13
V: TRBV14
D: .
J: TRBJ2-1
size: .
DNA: TGTGCCAGCAGCCAACCAGTTTTGGATGAGCAGTTCTTC
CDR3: CASSQPVLDEQFF